Listed here are 28 T cell receptor beta chains from one sample, sequenced in a study of glioma-infiltrating T cells after dendritic cell vaccination. This table comes from immunoSEQ multiplex PCR, and its TCRdb copy is limited to in-frame clones, with some not included. The table shows under 130,000 clones, with about four fifths occurring only once. The input for sequencing was blood, taken before dendritic cell vaccination. These receptors originate from a human donor with glioblastoma.

The rearrangement joins TRBV29-1 to TRBJ2-1, with D hard to call. V lost 4 bases, J lost 6 bases, and 10 bases lay in between. The CDR3 covers 12 residues. CDR1 and CDR2 (germline): SQVTM, ANQGSEA. CDR3 sequence reads: CSVGEEFNEQFF. Here the CDR3 DNA reads TGCAGCGTTGGAGAGGAGTTCAATGAGCAGTTCTTC.

This chain links TRBV7-9 with TRBJ1-2, with TRBD1 matching over 9 bases. There are 14 residues in the CDR3. The germline V gene encodes CDR1 SEHNR and CDR2 FQNEAQ (reference sequence). V was clipped by 5 bases and J by 4 bases; unmatched bases: 5. The CDR3, as DNA: TGTGCCAGCAGCCCCCAGACAGGGGGCTATGGCTACACCTTC. Its protein product is CASSPQTGGYGYTF.

This clone was recorded a few times. In the same sample, other DNA sequences code for this CDR3. This chain uses TRBV5-1 with TRBJ2-2; a weak D match, TRBD2 (5 bases). The CDR3 loop spans 14 amino acids. Germline values: CDR1 SGHRS, CDR2 YFSETQ. Trimming removed 1 base from V and 1 base from J, with 5 bases in between. In DNA form, the CDR3 reads TGCGCCAGCAGCTTGCGGGAGAACACCGGGGAGCTGTTTTTT. Translation: CASSLRENTGELFF.

The chain carries TRBV7-2 and TRBJ1-5; 8 nucleotides align to TRBD1. CDR3 length equals 15 residues. Germline V gene sequence: CDR1 SGHTA, CDR2 FQGNSA. V gave up 7 bases and J gave up 5 bases; unmatched junction bases: 10. The CDR3 DNA is TGTGCCAGCACTCAATCAGGGGGCCGGGATCAGCCCCAGCATTTT. This codes for CASTQSGGRDQPQHF.

The V and J genes are TRBV7-2 and TRBJ1-3; D might be TRBD1 (6 bases). CDR1 and CDR2 from the germline V gene are SGHTA and FQGNSA. CDR3 length: 16 amino acids. The germline V and J ends were trimmed by 1 base and 3 bases, with 13 bases remaining between them. CDR3 sequence (DNA): TGTGCCAGCAGCTTAGAGCTAGTAGGGGGTGGAAACACCATATATTTT. The encoded protein is CASSLELVGGGNTIYF.

CDR3 nucleotide sequence: TGCGCCAGCAGCTTGCTCCAGGGGCAAGAGACCCAGTACTTC. It specifies CASSLLQGQETQYF. This chain uses TRBV5-1 with TRBJ2-5; TRBD1 is a possible D gene (6 bases). The V gene lost 1 base and the J gene lost 2 bases, with 9 bases spanning the gap. The germline V gene encodes CDR1 SGHRS and CDR2 YFSETQ. The CDR3 extends over 14 amino acids.

V gene TRBV7-8 combines with J gene TRBJ1-5; D perhaps matches TRBD1 (5 bases). Looked up from germline, CDR1 is SGHVS and CDR2 is FQNEAQ. Trimming stripped 1 base from V and 1 base from J, with 14 bases between. The CDR3 has 17 residues. This CDR3 reads CASSLGERRGSNQPQHF. CDR3 nucleotides: TGTGCCAGCAGCTTAGGGGAGCGTCGGGGGAGCAATCAGCCCCAGCATTTT.

This chain uses TRBV6-5 with TRBJ2-7; D may be TRBD2 (6 bases). The length of the CDR3 is 12 residues. V shed 5 bases and J shed 6 bases, with 11 bases lying between them. Looked up from germline, CDR1 is MNHEY and CDR2 is SVGAGI. The CDR3 region is CASSRAGIEQYF. The CDR3 nucleotides read TGTGCCAGCAGTCGAGCGGGCATCGAGCAGTACTTC.

The chain joins TRBV5-1 to TRBJ2-5; D remains ambiguous. The V end was cut by 0 bases, the J end by 2 bases, with 5 bases between. This CDR3 contains 13 residues. The germline V gene has CDR1 SGHRS and CDR2 YFSETQ. The CDR3 spells CASSLEPQETQYF. The CDR3 bases are TGCGCCAGCAGCTTGGAGCCTCAAGAGACCCAGTACTTC.

The table lists this clone with a few counts. The chain links TRBV2 to TRBJ1-4, with 8 bases fitting TRBD1. With 5 bases clipped from V and 5 bases from J, the junction kept 4 bases outside the gene matches. Per the germline V gene, CDR1 is SNHLY and CDR2 is FYNNEI. The CDR3 is 14 residues long. The CDR3 loop reads CASSSDRENEKLFF. The DNA of the CDR3 is TGTGCCAGCAGTTCGGACAGGGAGAATGAAAAACTGTTTTTT.

This clone was detected only once. This chain links TRBV7-2 with TRBJ1-2, with 7 bases identical to TRBD1. Germline assignment: CDR1 SGHTA and CDR2 FQGNSA. V lost 5 bases, J lost 5 bases, and 5 bases stayed unmatched. The CDR3 runs to 13 residues. The CDR3: CASSPETGYGYTF. The CDR3 DNA sequence: TGTGCCAGCAGCCCTGAGACAGGGTATGGCTACACCTTC. The full variable domain, completed using reference TRBV7-2 and TRBJ1-2, is GAGVSQSPSNKVTEKGKDVELRCDPISGHTALYWYRQSLGQGLEFLIYFQGNSAPDKSGLPSDRFSAERTGGSVSTLTIQRTQQEDSAVYLCASSPETGYGYTFGSGTRLTVV.

V gene TRBV11-2 combines with J gene TRBJ1-5; 9 bases match TRBD1. CDR3 length: 15 residues. Per the germline V gene, CDR1 is SGHAT and CDR2 is FQNNGV. Trimming cost V 0 bases and J 7 bases; bases outside gene matches: 4. The CDR3 bases are TGTGCCAGCAGCTTAGACTGGACAGGGGTCCAGCCCCAGCATTTT. Encoded protein: CASSLDWTGVQPQHF.

V and J are TRBV9 and TRBJ1-3; TRBD1 might be the D (6 bases). This CDR3 is built from 14 residues. Germline CDR1 reads SGDLS; CDR2 reads YYNGEE. Trimming left V 1 base short and J 3 bases short, with 8 bases between. CDR3 loop: CASSVTGIGNTIYF. The CDR3 nucleotides are TGTGCCAGCAGCGTAACAGGGATTGGAAACACCATATATTTT.

This clone was observed a few times. V is TRBV7-9 and J is TRBJ2-7; D gene unclear. Germline V CDR1 and CDR2: SEHNR, FQNEAQ (reference sequence). Trimming removed 8 bases from V and 1 base from J, with 9 bases in between. CDR3 length: 12 amino acids. The CDR3 nucleotides read TGTGCCAGCTCTGCGGTTTCCTACGAGCAGTACTTC. Encoded protein: CASSAVSYEQYF.

This clone has a handful of counts. V and J are TRBV6-6 and TRBJ1-3; D is possibly TRBD1 (5 bases). V gave up 7 bases and J gave up 4 bases, with 14 bases separating them. The CDR3 is 14 residues long. Germline V lookup: CDR1 MNHNY, CDR2 SVGAGI (reference sequence). CDR3 DNA sequence: TGTGCCAGCACGCAGGGAACGGTCGGAAACACCATATATTTT. It codes for CASTQGTVGNTIYF.

This chain links TRBV7-9 with TRBJ1-1; 11 bases align to TRBD1. Trimming took 2 bases from V and 4 from J; bases not matched to a gene: 12. Germline CDR1 reads SEHNR; CDR2 reads FQNEAQ (reference sequence). The CDR3 totals 18 residues. CDR3 DNA: TGTGCCAGCAGCTTACCCAGGTTGGACAGGGGGCCTAGCACTGAAGCTTTCTTT. It translates to CASSLPRLDRGPSTEAFF.

This chain joins TRBV18 and TRBJ2-2; TRBD1 matches 10 bases. V shed 3 bases and J 4 bases; nucleotides not matched to a gene: 5. Germline V lookup: CDR1 KGHSH, CDR2 LQKENI. This CDR3 is 16 amino acids long. CDR3 loop: CASSPDRGRLTGELFF. The CDR3 DNA is TGTGCCAGCTCACCGGACAGGGGGAGGCTCACCGGGGAGCTGTTTTTT. The full variable domain, in which reference TRBV18 and TRBJ2-2 provide the parts outside the CDR3, is NAGVMQNPRHLVRRRGQEARLRCSPMKGHSHVYWYRQLPEEGLKFMVYLQKENIIDESGMPKERFSAEFPKEGPSILRIQQVVRGDSAAYFCASSPDRGRLTGELFFGEGSRLTVL.

This clone has a single count. The chain is built from TRBV4-1 and TRBJ2-4; possible D gene TRBD2, 7 bases. Germline-derived CDR1 and CDR2 are MGHRA and YSYEKL. The CDR3 runs 17 residues. V gave up 0 bases and J gave up 0 bases, with 12 bases separating them. The CDR3 protein is CASSQDRGGRAKNIQYF. The CDR3 coding sequence is TGCGCCAGCAGCCAAGATAGGGGGGGACGAGCCAAAAACATTCAGTACTTC.

The chain uses TRBV10-3 and TRBJ1-1; D unresolved. This CDR3 contains 12 residues. The V end lost 2 bases, the J end lost 5 bases, and 6 bases lay between the germline ends. CDR1 and CDR2 from the germline V gene are ENHRY and SYGVKD. The CDR3 protein is CAISEVYTEAFF. The CDR3 DNA follows: TGTGCCATCAGTGAGGTTTATACTGAAGCTTTCTTT.

The chain links TRBV6-5 to TRBJ2-3; the match to TRBD2 covers 9 bases. This CDR3 is 15 amino acids long. V trimming: 3 bases; J trimming: 3 bases; junction bases outside the gene matches: 4. Germline V gene sequence: CDR1 MNHEY, CDR2 SVGAGI. CDR3 sequence: CASSYLRGGTDTQYF. CDR3 DNA sequence: TGTGCCAGCAGTTATTTGCGGGGGGGGACAGATACGCAGTATTTT.

The chain has TRBV28 and TRBJ2-7; 7 bases agree with TRBD1. Germline CDR1 and CDR2: MDHEN and SYDVKM. V shed 4 bases and J 4 bases; nucleotides not matched to a gene: 7. The CDR3 totals 14 residues. CDR3 sequence (DNA): TGTGCCAGCAGTTCTCCGGGACAGAGGTACGAGCAGTACTTC. Translated, it gives CASSSPGQRYEQYF.

V gene TRBV5-6 combines with J gene TRBJ1-5; 9 nucleotides line up with TRBD1. V dropped 5 bases and J dropped 2; count of bases not matched to a gene: 5. There are 15 residues in the CDR3. Germline V gene lookup returns CDR1 SGHDT and CDR2 YYEEEE. The CDR3 DNA sequence: TGTGCCAGCAGTCCCGGGACAGGGCGCAATCAGCCCCAGCATTTT. This sequence encodes CASSPGTGRNQPQHF. Full variable domain (rest looked up from reference TRBV5-6 and TRBJ1-5): DAGVTQSPTHLIKTRGQQVTLRCSPKSGHDTVSWYQQALGQGPQFIFQYYEEEERQRGNFPDRFSGHQFPNYSSELNVNALLLGDSALYLCASSPGTGRNQPQHFGDGTRLSIL.

The CDR3 region has the DNA TGCAGCGTTGAACGGGGGGGGGTTGTGTATGAGCAGTTCTTC. It translates to CSVERGGVVYEQFF. The gene calls are TRBV29-1 and TRBJ2-1; TRBD2 matches at 8 bases. The germline V gene has CDR1 SQVTM and CDR2 ANQGSEA. This CDR3 contains 14 residues. Trimming cost V 2 bases and J 8 bases; bases outside gene matches: 8.

The CDR3 DNA sequence: TGTGCCAGCAGCCCTAACACAGGGAACTGGAATTCACCCCTCCACTTT. Translation gives CASSPNTGNWNSPLHF. This chain links TRBV21-1 with TRBJ1-6; the table's TRBD1 call for D was not verified on the DNA. TRBV21-1 is shown as a pseudogene. This CDR3 spans 16 amino acids.

This clone was seen a few times. The sample holds other DNA sequences that translate to the same CDR3. The chain links TRBV30 to TRBJ2-5, with TRBD1 matching over 8 bases. This CDR3 is built from 14 residues. CDR1 is GTSNPN and CDR2 is SVGIG in the germline V gene (reference sequence). J gave up 5 bases and V 2 bases, and 7 bases lay outside the gene matches. DNA for the CDR3: TGTGCCTGGAGTTCAGGGGGCGCTGGGGAGACCCAGTACTTC. It specifies CAWSSGGAGETQYF.

This clone was observed a few times. The chain is built from TRBV11-3 and TRBJ1-4, with unresolved D. The V gene lost 5 bases and the J gene lost 4 bases, with 8 bases spanning the gap. The CDR3 totals 13 residues. Germline-derived CDR1 and CDR2 are SGHNT and YENEEA. DNA of the CDR3: TGTGCCAGCAGCAATCACTATAATGAAAAACTGTTTTTT. Amino acids: CASSNHYNEKLFF.

This clone was seen more than once but under ten times. The V and J genes are TRBV7-8 and TRBJ2-2; TRBD1 matches at 7 bases. J gave up 4 bases and V 5 bases, and 7 bases lay outside the gene matches. The germline CDR1 and CDR2 sequences are SGHVS and FQNEAQ. The CDR3 extends over 15 amino acids. The CDR3 sequence: CASSPYRGRTGELFF. CDR3 DNA sequence: TGTGCCAGCAGCCCCTACAGGGGTCGCACCGGGGAGCTGTTTTTT.

The chain carries TRBV2 and TRBJ1-5; 9 nucleotides line up with TRBD1. CDR3 length: 15 amino acids. The germline CDR1 and CDR2 sequences are SNHLY and FYNNEI. V dropped 6 bases and J dropped 7; count of bases not matched to a gene: 10. CDR3: CASSPDRGEGQPQHF. The CDR3 DNA reads TGTGCCAGCAGCCCCGACAGGGGGGAGGGACAGCCCCAGCATTTT.